This T cell receptor (beta chain) was captured in a study of T cell repertoires in cytomegalovirus infection. Whole-study context: Public TCR beta signatures marked donors with CMV infection and the matching HLA. Study observations and caveats: The ex vivo response showed dominance by HLA-C-restricted CMV-specific TCR beta clonotypes. Identification of carriers of CMV plus the relevant HLA was performed using cumulative public TCR beta family frequency.

The CDR3 has 14 amino acids. V shed 6 bases, J shed 4 bases, and the junction held 6 bases outside the gene matches. Regarding this clonotype: The antigen remains unidentified.

TCRdb re-called the reads through MiXCR, storing one row per CDR3 protein. The data contain about 450,000 distinct CDR3 sequences, approximately 32% of them singletons. The sequencing input was PBMCs. The chain has TRBV12-3 or TRBV12-4 and TRBJ1-5; TRBD1 agrees at 7 bases. The receptor comes from a human donor in good health (CMV status not recorded). Some clones in this sample may be carry-over from other donors' samples. CDR3 region: CASRAGQPNQPQHF. For the CDR3, the DNA is TGTGCCAGCAGGGCGGGACAGCCTAATCAGCCCCAGCATTTT.